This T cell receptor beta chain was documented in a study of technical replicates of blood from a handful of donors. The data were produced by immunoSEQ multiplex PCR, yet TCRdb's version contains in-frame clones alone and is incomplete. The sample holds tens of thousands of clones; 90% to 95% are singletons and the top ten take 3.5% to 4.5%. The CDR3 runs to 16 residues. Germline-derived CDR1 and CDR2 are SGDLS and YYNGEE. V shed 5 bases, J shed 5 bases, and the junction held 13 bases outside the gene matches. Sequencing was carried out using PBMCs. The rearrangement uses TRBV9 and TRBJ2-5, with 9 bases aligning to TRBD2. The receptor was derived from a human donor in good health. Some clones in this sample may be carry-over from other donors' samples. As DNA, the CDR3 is TGTGCCAGCAGTGACCCCGGGACTAGCTCATGTGAGACCCAGTACTTC. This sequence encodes CASSDPGTSSCETQYF.